This TCR beta chain was retrieved from a study of graft-versus-host responses after intestinal transplantation. Study in general: The study gave all recipients anti-thymocyte globulin induction, then tacrolimus and steroids for roughly 3 years. Study conclusions and caveats: Within the allografts of patients who had graft-donor T cell macrochimerism, graft-versus-host to host-versus-graft clonal ratios were high. GvH clones surfaced in recipient marrow, some emerging earlier in ileum or blood.

Profiling relied on immunoSEQ multiplex PCR, and the TCRdb table lists in-frame clones only, not all of them. Of nearly 90,000 clones in the sample, 83% were seen once. V was clipped by 4 bases and J by 8 bases; unmatched bases: 13. The CDR3 has 16 residues. Germline values: CDR1 ENHRY, CDR2 SYGVKD. As for this clone: Its antigen is still unknown.

This sequence joins TRBV10-3 and TRBJ2-1; 8 bases align to TRBD2. The source was unstimulated CD8+ T cells sorted from spleen or lymph node cells, collected before intestinal transplant. The receptor was derived from a human donor who received an intestinal transplant. The DNA for the CDR3 is TGTGCCATCAGTGGCTTCCCGGGACTAGGGCTGCATGAGCAGTTCTTC. The encoded protein is CAISGFPGLGLHEQFF.